This T cell receptor (beta chain) was observed in a study of cytomegalovirus exposure and HLA in healthy donors. With 60 Vbeta and 13 Jbeta primers, the PCR was carried out. Measured with immunoSEQ multiplex PCR; TCRdb has only the in-frame clones, and not every one. The repertoire holds about 150,000 clones, with roughly 80% as singletons. This receptor was identified in a woman aged 40 to 50 in good health and CMV-seronegative. The material sequenced was PBMCs.

In DNA, the CDR3 is TGTGCCAGCAGCCGGACAGGGGGCGTCATCTACGAGCAGTACTTC. It specifies CASSRTGGVIYEQYF. V usage is TRBV2 and J usage is TRBJ2-7, with 11 bases identical to TRBD1. Germline loops: CDR1 SNHLY, CDR2 FYNNEI. There are 15 residues in the CDR3. V was clipped by 6 bases and J by 3 bases; unmatched bases: 7.